Included here is one T cell receptor (beta chain) sequence, with context. The target antigen is unknown. The CDR3 is 15 amino acids. This sample was included in a study of monozygotic twins with inflammatory bowel disease. Study findings and constraints: Compared with healthy twins, IBD patients shared fewer clonotypes with others, especially with disease activity. Researchers reported no repertoire similarity difference between concordant and discordant twins, possibly from limited power.

For both chains, the TCRalpha and TCRbeta cDNA went through two nested PCRs of about 15 and 9 cycles. For each CDR3 protein, TCRdb gives one entry from its re-call of the 5' RACE reads, without DNA. Here the sample table reports about 450,000 distinct CDR3 sequences. What was sequenced was blood. The chain links TRBV12-3 or TRBV12-4 to TRBJ1-5; TCRdb names TRBD1, which stays unverified in the absence of DNA. This receptor was taken from a human donor with ulcerative colitis or Crohn's disease, or a healthy co-twin of an affected twin (not recorded which). CDR3 in amino acids: CASSLGTGGTQPQHF.